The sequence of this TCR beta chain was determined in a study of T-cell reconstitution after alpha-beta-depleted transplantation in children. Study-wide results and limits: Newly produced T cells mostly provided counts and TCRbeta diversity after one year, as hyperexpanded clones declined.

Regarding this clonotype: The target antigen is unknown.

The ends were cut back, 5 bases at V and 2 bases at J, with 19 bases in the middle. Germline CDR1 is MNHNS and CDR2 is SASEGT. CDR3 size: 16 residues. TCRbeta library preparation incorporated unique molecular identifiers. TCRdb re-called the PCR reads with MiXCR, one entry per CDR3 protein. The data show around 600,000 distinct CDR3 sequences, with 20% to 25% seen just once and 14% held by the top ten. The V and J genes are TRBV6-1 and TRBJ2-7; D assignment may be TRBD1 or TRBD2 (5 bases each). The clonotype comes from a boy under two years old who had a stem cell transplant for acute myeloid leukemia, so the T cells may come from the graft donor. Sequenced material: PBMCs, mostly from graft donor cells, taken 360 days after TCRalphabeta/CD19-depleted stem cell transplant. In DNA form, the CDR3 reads TGTGCCAGCAGTCAGTTTGGGACCGCCTTCACCTACGAGCAGTACTTC. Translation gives CASSQFGTAFTYEQYF.